The rows below give T cell receptor beta chains drawn from one sample of a study of glioma-infiltrating T cells after dendritic cell vaccination. Using immunoSEQ multiplex PCR, the repertoire was profiled, and TCRdb retains in-frame clones only, with some absent. The repertoire holds about 82,000 clones, around 90% seen once, with about 3.2% in the top ten. Sequences were derived from blood, sampled before dendritic cell vaccination. These receptors all stem from a human donor with glioblastoma. Each CDR3 is given with its conserved first and last residue. Fields, in order: D gene, J gene, CDR3 length, clone size, V gene, CDR3 protein, CDR3 DNA. The D gene is left open where the match is weak. Clone size is given for some rows only: seen once, a few or many times, or a class if the clone is expanded.

d_gene: NA
j_gene: TRBJ2-7
len: 14
abundance: few
v_gene: TRBV6-1
CDR3aa: CASSARLDSYEQYF
CDR3nt: TGTGCCAGCAGTGCCCGACTAGACTCCTACGAGCAGTACTTC

d_gene: NA
j_gene: TRBJ1-6
len: 15
abundance: NA
v_gene: TRBV27
CDR3aa: CASSQGQGYNSPLHF
CDR3nt: TGTGCCAGCAGTCAGGGCCAGGGATATAATTCACCCCTCCACTTT

d_gene: TRBD1
j_gene: TRBJ1-4
len: 15
abundance: once
v_gene: TRBV30
CDR3aa: CATQNRGRDLEKLFF
CDR3nt: TGTGCCACTCAGAACAGGGGTCGGGATTTAGAAAAACTGTTTTTT

d_gene: NA
j_gene: TRBJ1-4
len: 12
abundance: NA
v_gene: TRBV7-9
CDR3aa: CASGQGNEKLFF
CDR3nt: TGTGCCAGTGGTCAGGGTAATGAAAAACTGTTTTTT

d_gene: TRBD1
j_gene: TRBJ1-1
len: 15
abundance: NA
v_gene: TRBV9
CDR3aa: CASSTTGQGSTEAFF
CDR3nt: TGTGCCAGCAGTACAACCGGACAGGGGAGTACTGAAGCTTTCTTT

d_gene: TRBD2
j_gene: TRBJ2-1
len: 15
abundance: NA
v_gene: TRBV2
CDR3aa: CASSATSGTYNEQFF
CDR3nt: TGTGCCAGCAGTGCGACTAGCGGGACCTACAATGAGCAGTTCTTC

d_gene: NA
j_gene: TRBJ1-3
len: 16
abundance: few
v_gene: TRBV7-3
CDR3aa: CASSQDGTSSGNTIYF
CDR3nt: TGCGCCAGCAGCCAAGATGGGACAAGTAGTGGAAACACCATATATTTT

d_gene: NA
j_gene: TRBJ2-3
len: 15
abundance: NA
v_gene: TRBV9
CDR3aa: CASSGLTPGADTQYF
CDR3nt: TGTGCCAGCAGCGGACTGACCCCTGGCGCAGATACGCAGTATTTT

d_gene: TRBD1
j_gene: TRBJ2-7
len: 15
abundance: NA
v_gene: TRBV30
CDR3aa: CAWSATGTGSYEQYF
CDR3nt: TGTGCCTGGAGCGCGACCGGGACAGGATCCTACGAGCAGTACTTC

d_gene: TRBD2
j_gene: TRBJ2-7
len: 16
abundance: NA
v_gene: TRBV15
CDR3aa: CATSTPALASTYEQYF
CDR3nt: TGTGCCACCAGCACGCCAGCACTAGCGAGTACCTACGAGCAGTACTTC

d_gene: TRBD1
j_gene: TRBJ1-6
len: 13
abundance: NA
v_gene: TRBV5-4
CDR3aa: CASSQGQNSPLHF
CDR3nt: TGTGCCAGCAGCCAGGGACAGAATTCACCCCTCCACTTT

d_gene: NA
j_gene: TRBJ2-5
len: 15
abundance: NA
v_gene: TRBV14
CDR3aa: CASSLQDIPGETQYF
CDR3nt: TGTGCCAGCAGCCTTCAGGACATTCCCGGGGAGACCCAGTACTTC

d_gene: TRBD1
j_gene: TRBJ2-1
len: 15
abundance: NA
v_gene: TRBV5-4
CDR3aa: CASSFGRDSLNEQFF
CDR3nt: TGTGCCAGCAGCTTTGGACGGGACAGCTTGAATGAGCAGTTCTTC

d_gene: TRBD1
j_gene: TRBJ2-1
len: 18
abundance: NA
v_gene: TRBV4-2
CDR3aa: CASSQDLFGTGDGDEQFF
CDR3nt: TGTGCCAGCAGCCAAGATTTATTTGGGACAGGGGATGGGGATGAGCAGTTCTTC

d_gene: NA
j_gene: TRBJ1-5
len: 15
abundance: NA
v_gene: TRBV6-4
CDR3aa: CASSDSAGSNQPQHF
CDR3nt: TGTGCCAGCAGTGACTCGGCAGGGAGCAATCAGCCCCAGCATTTT

d_gene: TRBD2
j_gene: TRBJ2-1
len: 14
abundance: NA
v_gene: TRBV30
CDR3aa: CAWRIGRGANEQFF
CDR3nt: TGTGCCTGGAGGATCGGGAGGGGGGCCAATGAGCAGTTCTTC

d_gene: TRBD1
j_gene: TRBJ2-3
len: 13
abundance: NA
v_gene: TRBV30
CDR3aa: CAWDRANTDTQYF
CDR3nt: TGTGCCTGGGACAGGGCGAACACAGATACGCAGTATTTT

d_gene: TRBD1
j_gene: TRBJ2-3
len: 14
abundance: once
v_gene: TRBV5-1
CDR3aa: CASSWGTGSDTQYF
CDR3nt: TGCGCCAGCAGCTGGGGGACAGGGTCAGATACGCAGTATTTT

d_gene: TRBD2
j_gene: TRBJ2-5
len: 17
abundance: NA
v_gene: TRBV5-1
CDR3aa: CASSGGLAGDRQETQYF
CDR3nt: TGCGCCAGCAGCGGGGGACTAGCGGGGGACCGACAAGAGACCCAGTACTTC

d_gene: TRBD1
j_gene: TRBJ1-1
len: 16
abundance: once
v_gene: TRBV9
CDR3aa: CASSPLTGGPGTEAFF
CDR3nt: TGTGCCAGCAGCCCCCTAACAGGGGGGCCTGGCACTGAAGCTTTCTTT

d_gene: NA
j_gene: TRBJ2-3
len: 14
abundance: NA
v_gene: TRBV6-5
CDR3aa: CASSGQWQTDTQYF
CDR3nt: TGTGCCAGCAGCGGACAGTGGCAAACAGATACGCAGTATTTT

d_gene: NA
j_gene: TRBJ2-7
len: 16
abundance: NA
v_gene: TRBV4-1
CDR3aa: CASSQAEAGSSYEQYF
CDR3nt: TGCGCCAGCAGCCAAGCTGAGGCGGGGAGCTCCTACGAGCAGTACTTC

d_gene: NA
j_gene: TRBJ2-7
len: 11
abundance: medium-sized
v_gene: TRBV2
CDR3aa: CASRASYEQYF
CDR3nt: TGTGCCAGCAGGGCAAGCTACGAGCAGTACTTC

d_gene: TRBD1
j_gene: TRBJ1-5
len: 14
abundance: NA
v_gene: TRBV19
CDR3aa: CASTPRDRNQPQHF
CDR3nt: TGTGCCAGTACCCCCCGGGACAGAAATCAGCCCCAGCATTTT

d_gene: TRBD1
j_gene: TRBJ2-1
len: 15
abundance: NA
v_gene: TRBV7-9
CDR3aa: CASSNYGTGRDEQFF
CDR3nt: TGTGCCAGCAGCAATTACGGGACAGGGAGGGATGAGCAGTTCTTC

d_gene: NA
j_gene: TRBJ2-5
len: 15
abundance: NA
v_gene: TRBV9
CDR3aa: CASSESSEPGETQYF
CDR3nt: TGTGCCAGCAGCGAATCTAGCGAGCCTGGCGAGACCCAGTACTTC

d_gene: TRBD1
j_gene: TRBJ2-1
len: 15
abundance: NA
v_gene: TRBV19
CDR3aa: CASSIGAGGGPEQFF
CDR3nt: TGTGCCAGTAGTATTGGGGCAGGGGGCGGTCCTGAGCAGTTCTTC

d_gene: TRBD1
j_gene: TRBJ2-7
len: 16
abundance: NA
v_gene: TRBV27
CDR3aa: CASSLLVGTGAYEQYF
CDR3nt: TGTGCCAGCAGCCTCCTGGTGGGGACAGGGGCCTACGAGCAGTACTTC

d_gene: NA
j_gene: TRBJ2-2
len: 14
abundance: NA
v_gene: TRBV30
CDR3aa: CALSRVFVGGELFF
CDR3nt: TGTGCCTTGTCCAGGGTGTTTGTCGGCGGGGAGCTGTTTTTT

d_gene: TRBD1
j_gene: TRBJ2-7
len: 16
abundance: NA
v_gene: TRBV7-6
CDR3aa: CASSRDPGTGGGEQYF
CDR3nt: TGTGCCAGCAGCCGCGATCCCGGGACAGGGGGCGGCGAGCAGTACTTC

d_gene: NA
j_gene: TRBJ2-7
len: 13
abundance: NA
v_gene: TRBV10-2
CDR3aa: CASRLGGSDEQYF
CDR3nt: TGCGCCAGCAGACTCGGCGGCTCGGACGAGCAGTACTTC

d_gene: TRBD1
j_gene: TRBJ1-1
len: 14
abundance: NA
v_gene: TRBV19
CDR3aa: CASTVDRGRTEAFF
CDR3nt: TGTGCCAGTACGGTCGACAGGGGCAGGACTGAAGCTTTCTTT

d_gene: NA
j_gene: TRBJ2-1
len: 14
abundance: NA
v_gene: TRBV7-6
CDR3aa: CASSLGYSNNEQFF
CDR3nt: TGTGCCAGCAGCTTAGGTTACTCAAACAATGAGCAGTTCTTC

d_gene: TRBD2
j_gene: TRBJ2-7
len: 16
abundance: NA
v_gene: TRBV18
CDR3aa: CASSPSLAGPGGEQYF
CDR3nt: TGTGCCAGCTCCCCGTCGCTAGCGGGTCCGGGCGGCGAGCAGTACTTC

d_gene: NA
j_gene: TRBJ1-1
len: 13
abundance: few
v_gene: TRBV2
CDR3aa: CALCQREDTEAFF
CDR3nt: TGTGCCCTATGTCAGAGGGAAGACACTGAAGCTTTCTTT

d_gene: TRBD1
j_gene: TRBJ2-2
len: 14
abundance: NA
v_gene: TRBV11-2
CDR3aa: CASSRTGGTGELFF
CDR3nt: TGTGCCAGCAGCAGGACAGGGGGCACCGGGGAGCTGTTTTTT

d_gene: TRBD2
j_gene: TRBJ2-1
len: 15
abundance: NA
v_gene: TRBV15
CDR3aa: CATSPTREGVNEQFF
CDR3nt: TGTGCCACCAGTCCTACTCGGGAGGGGGTCAATGAGCAGTTCTTC

d_gene: NA
j_gene: TRBJ2-3
len: 10
abundance: NA
v_gene: TRBV7-3
CDR3aa: CASSSPRWYF
CDR3nt: TGTGCCAGCAGCTCTCCCAGGTGGTATTTT

d_gene: TRBD2
j_gene: TRBJ2-7
len: 18
abundance: NA
v_gene: TRBV11-1
CDR3aa: CASSSVPGLAGRGYEQYF
CDR3nt: TGTGCCAGCAGCTCGGTCCCGGGACTAGCGGGACGTGGTTACGAGCAGTACTTC

d_gene: NA
j_gene: TRBJ2-1
len: 16
abundance: NA
v_gene: TRBV2
CDR3aa: CASTSTPGLIYNEQFF
CDR3nt: TGTGCCAGCACCTCTACACCGGGACTGATTTACAATGAGCAGTTCTTC

d_gene: TRBD1
j_gene: TRBJ1-3
len: 15
abundance: NA
v_gene: TRBV7-8
CDR3aa: CASSSDRVGGNTIYF
CDR3nt: TGTGCCAGCAGCTCGGACAGGGTTGGTGGAAACACCATATATTTT

d_gene: NA
j_gene: TRBJ1-2
len: 14
abundance: NA
v_gene: TRBV9
CDR3aa: CASSPWGSSDGYTF
CDR3nt: TGTGCCAGCAGCCCCTGGGGCAGCAGCGATGGCTACACCTTC

d_gene: TRBD1
j_gene: TRBJ2-1
len: 14
abundance: NA
v_gene: TRBV18
CDR3aa: CASSLTGAYNEQFF
CDR3nt: TGTGCCAGCTCACTGACAGGGGCCTACAATGAGCAGTTCTTC

d_gene: TRBD1
j_gene: TRBJ2-7
len: 14
abundance: once
v_gene: TRBV10-3
CDR3aa: CAISESPGGGEQYF
CDR3nt: TGTGCCATCAGTGAGTCCCCAGGGGGTGGCGAGCAGTACTTC

d_gene: TRBD1
j_gene: TRBJ1-6
len: 20
abundance: NA
v_gene: TRBV30
CDR3aa: CAWNSPRDRGPRSYNSPLHF
CDR3nt: TGTGCCTGGAACTCACCGAGGGACAGGGGGCCCCGCTCCTATAATTCACCCCTCCACTTT

d_gene: NA
j_gene: TRBJ1-1
len: 16
abundance: NA
v_gene: TRBV4-1
CDR3aa: CASSQDRKSMNTEAFF
CDR3nt: TGCGCCAGCAGCCAAGATCGAAAGAGTATGAACACTGAAGCTTTCTTT

d_gene: TRBD1
j_gene: TRBJ1-4
len: 17
abundance: few
v_gene: TRBV10-3
CDR3aa: CAISETGGGSTNEKLFF
CDR3nt: TGTGCCATCTCTGAGACAGGGGGTGGTTCGACTAATGAAAAACTGTTTTTT

d_gene: TRBD1
j_gene: TRBJ1-1
len: 16
abundance: NA
v_gene: TRBV27
CDR3aa: CASNPGQGTPNTEAFF
CDR3nt: TGTGCCAGCAACCCGGGACAGGGGACCCCTAACACTGAAGCTTTCTTT

d_gene: NA
j_gene: TRBJ1-2
len: 13
abundance: NA
v_gene: TRBV12-5
CDR3aa: CASGLVGDYGYTF
CDR3nt: TGTGCTAGTGGTTTGGTAGGGGACTATGGCTACACCTTC

d_gene: NA
j_gene: TRBJ2-5
len: 15
abundance: NA
v_gene: TRBV5-1
CDR3aa: CASSLGEAGGETQYF
CDR3nt: TGCGCCAGCAGCTTGGGGGAGGCAGGGGGAGAGACCCAGTACTTC

d_gene: NA
j_gene: TRBJ1-1
len: 13
abundance: NA
v_gene: TRBV6-6
CDR3aa: CASSYQAGPGAFF
CDR3nt: TGTGCCAGCAGTTACCAAGCAGGTCCAGGAGCTTTCTTT

d_gene: NA
j_gene: TRBJ2-6
len: 17
abundance: few
v_gene: TRBV5-1
CDR3aa: CASSAGQPGSGANVLTF
CDR3nt: TGCGCCAGCAGCGCGGGACAGCCCGGCTCTGGGGCCAACGTCCTGACTTTC

d_gene: TRBD1
j_gene: TRBJ1-2
len: 13
abundance: NA
v_gene: TRBV28
CDR3aa: CASSPGQGGGYTF
CDR3nt: TGTGCCAGCAGTCCGGGACAGGGCGGCGGCTACACCTTC